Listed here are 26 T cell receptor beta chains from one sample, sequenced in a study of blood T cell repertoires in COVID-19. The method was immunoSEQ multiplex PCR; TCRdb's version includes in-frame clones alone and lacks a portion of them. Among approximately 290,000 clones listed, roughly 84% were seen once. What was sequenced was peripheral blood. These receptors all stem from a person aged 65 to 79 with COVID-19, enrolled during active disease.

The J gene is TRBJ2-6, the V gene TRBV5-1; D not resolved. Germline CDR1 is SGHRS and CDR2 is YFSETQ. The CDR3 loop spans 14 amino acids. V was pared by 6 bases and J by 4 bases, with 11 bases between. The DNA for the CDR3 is TGCGCCAGCACCATGGCAGGAGGGGCCAACGTCCTGACTTTC. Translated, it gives CASTMAGGANVLTF.

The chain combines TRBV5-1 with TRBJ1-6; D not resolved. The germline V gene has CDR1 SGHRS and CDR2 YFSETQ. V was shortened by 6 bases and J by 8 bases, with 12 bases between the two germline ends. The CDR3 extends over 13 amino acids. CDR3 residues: CASKEGADSPLHF. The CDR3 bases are TGCGCCAGCAAGGAGGGCGCGGATTCACCCCTCCACTTT.

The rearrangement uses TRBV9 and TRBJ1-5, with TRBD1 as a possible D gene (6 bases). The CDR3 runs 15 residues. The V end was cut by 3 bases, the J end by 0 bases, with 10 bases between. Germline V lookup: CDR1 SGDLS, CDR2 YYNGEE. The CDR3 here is CASSADSYSNQPQHF. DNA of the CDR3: TGTGCCAGCAGCGCGGACAGCTATAGCAATCAGCCCCAGCATTTT.

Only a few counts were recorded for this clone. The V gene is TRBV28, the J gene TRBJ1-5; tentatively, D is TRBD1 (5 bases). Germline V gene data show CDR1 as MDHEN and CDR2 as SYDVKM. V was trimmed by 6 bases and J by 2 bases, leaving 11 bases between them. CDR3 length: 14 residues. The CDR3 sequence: CASSPGGGNQPQHF. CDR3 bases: TGTGCCAGCAGCCCCGGGGGTGGCAATCAGCCCCAGCATTTT.

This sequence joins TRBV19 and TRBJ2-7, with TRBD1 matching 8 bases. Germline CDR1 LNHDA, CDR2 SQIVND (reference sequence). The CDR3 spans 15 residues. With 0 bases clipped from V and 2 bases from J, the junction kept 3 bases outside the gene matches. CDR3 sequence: CASSIDGRGPYEQYF. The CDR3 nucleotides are TGTGCCAGTAGTATAGACGGCAGGGGGCCCTACGAGCAGTACTTC. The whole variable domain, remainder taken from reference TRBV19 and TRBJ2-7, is DGGITQSPKYLFRKEGQNVTLSCEQNLNHDAMYWYRQDPGQGLRLIYYSQIVNDFQKGDIAEGYSVSREKKESFPLTVTSAQKNPTAFYLCASSIDGRGPYEQYFGPGTRLTVT.

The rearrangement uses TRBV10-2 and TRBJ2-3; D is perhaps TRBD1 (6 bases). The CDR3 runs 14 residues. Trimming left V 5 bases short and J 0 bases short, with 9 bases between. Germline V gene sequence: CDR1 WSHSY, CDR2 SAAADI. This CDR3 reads CASSPGVSTDTQYF. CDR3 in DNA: TGCGCCAGCAGTCCAGGGGTCAGCACAGATACGCAGTATTTT.

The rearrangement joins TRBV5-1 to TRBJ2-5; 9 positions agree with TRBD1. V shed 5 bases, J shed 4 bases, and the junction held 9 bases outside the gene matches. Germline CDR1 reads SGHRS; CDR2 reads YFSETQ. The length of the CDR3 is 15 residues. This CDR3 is CASRSNTGGRETQYF. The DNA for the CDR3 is TGCGCCAGCAGGTCTAATACAGGGGGCCGAGAGACCCAGTACTTC. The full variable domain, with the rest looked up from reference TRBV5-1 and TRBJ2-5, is KAGVTQTPRYLIKTRGQQVTLSCSPISGHRSVSWYQQTPGQGLQFLFEYFSETQRNKGNFPGRFSGRQFSNSRSEMNVSTLELGDSALYLCASRSNTGGRETQYFGPGTRLLVL.

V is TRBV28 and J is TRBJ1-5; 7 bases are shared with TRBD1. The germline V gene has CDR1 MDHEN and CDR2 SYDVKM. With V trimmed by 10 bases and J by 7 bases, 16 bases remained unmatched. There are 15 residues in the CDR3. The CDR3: CATFGTVNLRQPQHF. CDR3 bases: TGTGCCACTTTCGGGACAGTTAACCTCAGGCAGCCCCAGCATTTT. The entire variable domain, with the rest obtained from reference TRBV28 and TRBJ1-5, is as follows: DVKVTQSSRYLVKRTGEKVFLECVQDMDHENMFWYRQDPGLGLRLIYFSYDVKMKEKGDIPEGYSVSREKKERFSLILESASTNQTSMYLCATFGTVNLRQPQHFGDGTRLSIL.

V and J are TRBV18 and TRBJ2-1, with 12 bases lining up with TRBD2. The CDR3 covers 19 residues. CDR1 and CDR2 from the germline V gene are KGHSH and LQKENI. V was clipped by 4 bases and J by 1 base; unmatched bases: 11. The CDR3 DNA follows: TGTGCCAGCTCACAACCGGGACTAGCGGGCTCAAGATCCTACAATGAGCAGTTCTTC. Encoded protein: CASSQPGLAGSRSYNEQFF. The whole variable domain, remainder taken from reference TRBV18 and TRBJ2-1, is NAGVMQNPRHLVRRRGQEARLRCSPMKGHSHVYWYRQLPEEGLKFMVYLQKENIIDESGMPKERFSAEFPKEGPSILRIQQVVRGDSAAYFCASSQPGLAGSRSYNEQFFGPGTRLTVL.

CDR3 nucleotide sequence: TGCAGCGTGCCCCGAGCGGGAGGAGTAGGGACCGGGGAGCTGTTTTTT. Its translation is CSVPRAGGVGTGELFF. The V call is TRBV29-1, the J call TRBJ2-2, with 9 bases matching TRBD2. V dropped 6 bases and J dropped 5; count of bases not matched to a gene: 13. The CDR3 length is 16 residues. The germline V gene has CDR1 SQVTM and CDR2 ANQGSEA.

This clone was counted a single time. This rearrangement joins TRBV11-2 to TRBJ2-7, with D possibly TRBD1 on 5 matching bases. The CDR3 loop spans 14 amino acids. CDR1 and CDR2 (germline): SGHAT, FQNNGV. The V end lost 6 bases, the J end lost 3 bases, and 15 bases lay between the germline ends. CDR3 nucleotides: TGTGCCAGCAGAACCCCCGGACAAGACTACGAGCAGTACTTC. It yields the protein CASRTPGQDYEQYF.

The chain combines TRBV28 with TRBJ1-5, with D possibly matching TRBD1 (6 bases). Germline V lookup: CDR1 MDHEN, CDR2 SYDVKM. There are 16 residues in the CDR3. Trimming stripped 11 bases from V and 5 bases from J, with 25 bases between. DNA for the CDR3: TGTGCCTCCCGACGGGACACCTACACTTCCTATCAGCCCCAGCATTTT. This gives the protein CASRRDTYTSYQPQHF.

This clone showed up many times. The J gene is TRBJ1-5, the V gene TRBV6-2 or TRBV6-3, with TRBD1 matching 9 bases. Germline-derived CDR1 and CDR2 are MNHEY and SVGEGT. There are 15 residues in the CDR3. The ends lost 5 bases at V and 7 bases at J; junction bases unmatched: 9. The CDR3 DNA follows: TGTGCCAGCAGTCGAGGGACAGGGTTTTACCAGCCCCAGCATTTT. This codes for CASSRGTGFYQPQHF.

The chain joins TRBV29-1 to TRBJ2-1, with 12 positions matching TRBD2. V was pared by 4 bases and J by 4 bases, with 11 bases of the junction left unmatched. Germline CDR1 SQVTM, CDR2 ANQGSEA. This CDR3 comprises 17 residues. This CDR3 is CSVVGASGRANYNEQFF. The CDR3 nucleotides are TGCAGCGTTGTGGGGGCTAGCGGGAGGGCCAATTACAATGAGCAGTTCTTC.

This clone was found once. The CDR3 nucleotides are TGTGCCAGCGCCTCACAGATCAATCAGCCCCAGCATTTT. It is translated as CASASQINQPQHF. The J gene is TRBJ1-5, the V gene TRBV6-4; D call uncertain. The CDR3 totals 13 residues. The germline CDR1 and CDR2 sequences are MRHNA and SNTAGT. The germline V and J ends were trimmed by 8 bases and 3 bases, with 11 bases remaining between them.

The chain's CDR3 is CASSWGVNTEAFF. CDR3 in DNA: TGCGCCAGCAGTTGGGGAGTGAACACTGAAGCTTTCTTT. This chain connects TRBV5-1 to TRBJ1-1; D remains ambiguous. The V gene's germline CDR1 is SGHRS and CDR2 YFSETQ. Trimming removed 5 bases at V and 0 bases at J, with 8 bases between. The CDR3 consists of 13 residues.

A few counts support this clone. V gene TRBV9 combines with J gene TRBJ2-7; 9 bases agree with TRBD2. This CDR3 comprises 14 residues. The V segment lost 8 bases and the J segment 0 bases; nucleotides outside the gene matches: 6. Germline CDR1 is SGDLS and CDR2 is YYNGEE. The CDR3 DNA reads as TGTGCCAGTTCCTTAGCGGGAGACTCCTACGAGCAGTACTTC. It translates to CASSLAGDSYEQYF.

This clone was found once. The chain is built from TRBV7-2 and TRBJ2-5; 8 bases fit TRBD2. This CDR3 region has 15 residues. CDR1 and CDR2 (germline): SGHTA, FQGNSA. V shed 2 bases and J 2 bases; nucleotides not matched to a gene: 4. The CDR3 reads CASSLSSGVQETQYF. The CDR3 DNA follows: TGTGCCAGCAGCTTAAGTAGCGGGGTTCAAGAGACCCAGTACTTC.

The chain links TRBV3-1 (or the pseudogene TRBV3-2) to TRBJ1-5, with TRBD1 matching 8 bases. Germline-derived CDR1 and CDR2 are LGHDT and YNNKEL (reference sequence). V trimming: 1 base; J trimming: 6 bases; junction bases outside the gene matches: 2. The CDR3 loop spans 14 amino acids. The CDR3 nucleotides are TGTGCCAGCAGCCAAGGGACAGGGACTCAGCCCCAGCATTTT. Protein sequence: CASSQGTGTQPQHF.

The CDR3 loop is CASSPPDRSSGNTIYF. In DNA form, the CDR3 reads TGTGCCAGCAGCCCCCCAGACAGGAGCTCTGGAAACACCATATATTTT. The chain recombines TRBV7-8 with TRBJ1-3; TRBD1 might be the D (6 bases). The CDR3 extends over 16 amino acids. Germline CDR1 SGHVS, CDR2 FQNEAQ. V was trimmed by 5 bases and J by 0 bases, leaving 14 bases between them. Full variable domain (missing parts from reference TRBV7-8 and TRBJ1-3): GAGVSQSPRYKVAKRGQDVALRCDPISGHVSLFWYQQALGQGPEFLTYFQNEAQLDKSGLPSDRFFAERPEGSVSTLKIQRTQQEDSAVYLCASSPPDRSSGNTIYFGEGSWLTVV.

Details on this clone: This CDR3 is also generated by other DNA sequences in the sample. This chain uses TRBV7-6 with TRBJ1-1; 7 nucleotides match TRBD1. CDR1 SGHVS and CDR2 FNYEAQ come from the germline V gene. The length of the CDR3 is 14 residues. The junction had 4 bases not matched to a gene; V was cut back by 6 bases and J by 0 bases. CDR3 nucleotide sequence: TGTGCCAGCAGTCCGACAGGGCTGAACACTGAAGCTTTCTTT. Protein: CASSPTGLNTEAFF. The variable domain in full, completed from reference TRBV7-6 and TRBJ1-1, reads GAGVSQSPRYKVTKRGQDVALRCDPISGHVSLYWYRQALGQGPEFLTYFNYEAQQDKSGLPNDRFSAERPEGSISTLTIQRTEQRDSAMYRCASSPTGLNTEAFFGQGTRLTVV.

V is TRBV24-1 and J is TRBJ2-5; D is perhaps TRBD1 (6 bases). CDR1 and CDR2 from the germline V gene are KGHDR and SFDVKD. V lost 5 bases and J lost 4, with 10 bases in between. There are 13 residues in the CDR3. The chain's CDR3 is CATSAPGVETQYF. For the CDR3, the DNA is TGTGCCACCAGTGCCCCAGGGGTAGAGACCCAGTACTTC.

The CDR3 spells CSVAAGRNEQFF. CDR3 bases: TGCAGCGTTGCCGCGGGGAGAAATGAGCAGTTCTTC. The V call is TRBV29-1, the J call TRBJ2-1; D is possibly TRBD2 (6 bases). The V and J ends lost 4 bases and 7 bases respectively, with 11 bases between them. Per germline, CDR1 SQVTM and CDR2 ANQGSEA. This CDR3 contains 12 residues.

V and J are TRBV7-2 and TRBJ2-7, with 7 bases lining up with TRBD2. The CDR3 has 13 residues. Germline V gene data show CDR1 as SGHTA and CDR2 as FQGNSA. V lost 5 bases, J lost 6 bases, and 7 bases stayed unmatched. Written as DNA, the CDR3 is TGTGCCAGCAGCGCGGGACTACGACGCGAGCAGTACTTC. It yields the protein CASSAGLRREQYF.

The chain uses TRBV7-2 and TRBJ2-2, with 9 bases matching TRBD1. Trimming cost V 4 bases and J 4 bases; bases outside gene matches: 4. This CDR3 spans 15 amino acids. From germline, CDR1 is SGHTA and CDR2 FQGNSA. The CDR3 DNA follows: TGTGCCAGCAGCTACGGACAGGGGTCCACCGGGGAGCTGTTTTTT. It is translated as CASSYGQGSTGELFF.

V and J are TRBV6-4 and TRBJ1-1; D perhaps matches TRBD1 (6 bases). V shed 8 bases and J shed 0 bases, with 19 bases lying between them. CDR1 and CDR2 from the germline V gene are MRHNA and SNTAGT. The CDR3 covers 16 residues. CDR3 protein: CASQPTPGHLNTEAFF. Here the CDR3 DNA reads TGTGCCAGCCAACCGACCCCGGGACACCTGAACACTGAAGCTTTCTTT.